Listed below are T cell receptor beta chains from one sample, sequenced in a study of shared T cell receptors in the human thymus. Assay: immunoSEQ multiplex PCR; the TCRdb copy retains only in-frame clones and omits some. The sample has approximately 760,000 clones, approximately 85% seen once. The same data also went into a second study, on human thymus T cells.

The sample comprised thymocytes. Receptors were obtained from a girl less than two years old with a congenital heart defect. The CDR3 runs from the conserved cysteine through the conserved F or W. D genes are given only for firm matches. For some rows the clone size is stated as once, few or many, or as a class when expanded; others skip it.

d_call j_call clone_size v_call cdr3_aa cdr3_nt
. TRBJ1-5 . TRBV4-3 CASSQDYQGRSNQPQHF TGCGCCAGCAGCCAAGACTACCAGGGCCGCAGCAATCAGCCCCAGCATTTT
TRBD1 TRBJ1-2 few TRBV6-5 CASSYFRDRAFYGYTF TGTGCCAGCAGTTACTTCCGGGACAGGGCTTTTTATGGCTACACCTTC
. TRBJ1-1 . TRBV10-3 CAISDRMTGNTEAFF TGTGCCATCAGTGATAGGATGACAGGGAACACTGAAGCTTTCTTT
. TRBJ1-6 . TRBV6-1 CASSEFLGEQYNSPLHF TGTGCCAGCAGTGAATTTTTGGGAGAACAATATAATTCACCCCTCCACTTT
. TRBJ1-1 . TRBV28 CASSSESGGDTEAFF TGTGCCAGCAGTTCCGAGTCCGGGGGGGACACTGAAGCTTTCTTT
. TRBJ2-7 . TRBV11-2 CASSLRGIVYEQYF TGTGCCAGCAGCTTACGGGGGATCGTTTACGAGCAGTACTTC
. TRBJ1-5 . TRBV28 CASSLVIQLPTYSNQPQHF TGTGCCAGCAGCTTAGTGATACAGCTCCCGACCTATAGCAATCAGCCCCAGCATTTT
. TRBJ2-7 . TRBV5-4 CASSLDSRLGGLSSYEQYF TGTGCCAGCAGCTTAGACTCGAGGCTGGGGGGACTTAGCTCCTACGAGCAGTACTTC
. TRBJ2-7 . TRBV14 CASSPDRRHYEQYF TGTGCCAGCAGCCCGGACAGAAGGCACTACGAGCAGTACTTC
TRBD2 TRBJ2-5 . TRBV10-2 CASSDSGLAGEETQYF TGCGCCAGCAGTGACTCGGGACTAGCGGGGGAAGAGACCCAGTACTTC
. TRBJ1-5 once TRBV18 CASSHFETGRNQPQHF TGTGCCAGCTCGCACTTCGAAACAGGCCGAAATCAGCCCCAGCATTTT
. TRBJ1-2 . TRBV4-1 CASSQDIRGADYGYTF TGCGCCAGCAGCCAAGATATTAGGGGCGCGGACTATGGCTACACCTTC
. TRBJ1-2 . TRBV29-1 CSVEWPRGYGYTF TGCAGCGTTGAGTGGCCCCGGGGCTATGGCTACACCTTC
. TRBJ1-5 . TRBV5-6 CASSPRAEF TGTGCCAGCAGCCCGCGTGCGGAATTT
TRBD1 TRBJ1-5 few TRBV27 CASSATGGNQPQHF TGTGCCAGCAGTGCAACAGGGGGCAATCAGCCCCAGCATTTT
. TRBJ2-7 few TRBV10-1 CASGPHLNEQYF TGCGCCAGCGGGCCACACTTAAACGAGCAGTACTTC
TRBD1 TRBJ1-1 . TRBV4-3 CASSQQDRGVMNTEAFF TGCGCCAGCAGCCAACAGGACAGGGGGGTTATGAACACTGAAGCTTTCTTT